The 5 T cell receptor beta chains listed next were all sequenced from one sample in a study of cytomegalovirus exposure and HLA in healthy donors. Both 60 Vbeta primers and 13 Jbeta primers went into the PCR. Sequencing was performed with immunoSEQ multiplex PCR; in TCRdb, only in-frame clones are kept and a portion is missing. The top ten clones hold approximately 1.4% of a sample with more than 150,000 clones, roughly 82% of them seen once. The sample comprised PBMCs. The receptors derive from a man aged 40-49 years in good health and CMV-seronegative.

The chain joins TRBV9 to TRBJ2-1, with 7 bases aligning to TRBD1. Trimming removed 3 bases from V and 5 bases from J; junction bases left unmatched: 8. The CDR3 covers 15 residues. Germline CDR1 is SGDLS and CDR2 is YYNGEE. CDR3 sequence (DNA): TGTGCCAGCAGCGGTCGACAGGGAAGTAACAATGAGCAGTTCTTC. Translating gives CASSGRQGSNNEQFF.

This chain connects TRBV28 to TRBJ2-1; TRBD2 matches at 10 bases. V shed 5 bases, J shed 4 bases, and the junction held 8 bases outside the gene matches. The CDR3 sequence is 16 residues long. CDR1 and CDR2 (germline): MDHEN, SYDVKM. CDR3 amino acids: CASSGASGSSYNEQFF. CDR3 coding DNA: TGTGCCAGCAGTGGGGCTAGCGGGAGCTCATACAATGAGCAGTTCTTC. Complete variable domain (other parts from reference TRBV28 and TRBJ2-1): DVKVTQSSRYLVKRTGEKVFLECVQDMDHENMFWYRQDPGLGLRLIYFSYDVKMKEKGDIPEGYSVSREKKERFSLILESASTNQTSMYLCASSGASGSSYNEQFFGPGTRLTVL.

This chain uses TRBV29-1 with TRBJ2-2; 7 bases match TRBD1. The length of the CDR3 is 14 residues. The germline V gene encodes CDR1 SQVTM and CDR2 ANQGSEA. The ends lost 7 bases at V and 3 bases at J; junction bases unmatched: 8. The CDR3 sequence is CSAGTDRDTGELFF. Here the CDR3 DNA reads TGCAGCGCCGGAACTGACAGGGACACCGGGGAGCTGTTTTTT.

The CDR3 DNA reads TGTGCCAGCATCCCCCAGGGCCGGTCTAACTATGGCTACACCTTC. It specifies CASIPQGRSNYGYTF. The chain is built from TRBV28 and TRBJ1-2; D is possibly TRBD1 (5 bases). The CDR3 is 15 residues long. Germline CDR1 and CDR2: MDHEN and SYDVKM. Trimming cost V 7 bases and J 0 bases, with 15 bases left between them.

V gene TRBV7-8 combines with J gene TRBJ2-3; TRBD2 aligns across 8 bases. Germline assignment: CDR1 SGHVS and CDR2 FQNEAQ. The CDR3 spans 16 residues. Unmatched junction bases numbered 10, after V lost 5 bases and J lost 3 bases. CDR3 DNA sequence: TGTGCCAGCAGCAAGGGACTAGTTTCCCTGACAGATACGCAGTATTTT. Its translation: CASSKGLVSLTDTQYF.